A single sample is the source of the 26 T cell receptor beta chains below, sequenced in a study of blood T cell repertoires in COVID-19. Profiled with immunoSEQ multiplex PCR; TCRdb holds only in-frame clones, not every one. The table has some 400,000 clones, nearly 90% seen once; the top ten hold 6.5%. The sample comprised peripheral blood. These receptors were taken from a man between 18 and 29 years old with active or convalescent COVID-19.

The chain recombines TRBV5-1 with TRBJ1-1; D ambiguous. The CDR3 is made up of 12 amino acids. The germline CDR1 and CDR2 sequences are SGHRS and YFSETQ. V lost 0 bases and J 3 bases, leaving 3 bases between the germline ends. Here the CDR3 reads CASSLEHTEAFF. The CDR3 DNA reads TGCGCCAGCAGCTTGGAGCACACTGAAGCTTTCTTT.

The CDR3 region is CSAARGRTDTQYF. In DNA form, the CDR3 reads TGCAGCGCGGCAAGGGGTCGCACAGATACGCAGTATTTT. This chain uses TRBV29-1 with TRBJ2-3; tentative D call: TRBD1 (5 bases). There are 13 residues in the CDR3. The V gene's germline CDR1 is SQVTM and CDR2 ANQGSEA. The germline V and J ends were trimmed by 7 bases and 1 base, with 12 bases remaining between them.

The chain is built from TRBV27 and TRBJ2-3; D is unclear. CDR1 is MNHEY and CDR2 is SMNVEV in the germline V gene (reference sequence). The CDR3 consists of 14 residues. V lost 5 bases, J lost 2 bases, and 11 bases lay in between. The CDR3 DNA is TGTGCCAGCAGTCCGGGTCCTACCACAGATACGCAGTATTTT. Translation: CASSPGPTTDTQYF.

This rearrangement joins TRBV11-2 to TRBJ1-6, with D uncertain. The CDR3 length is 13 residues. Germline assignment: CDR1 SGHAT and CDR2 FQNNGV. V lost 5 bases and J lost 11, with 13 bases in between. CDR3 coding DNA: TGTGCCAGCAGCCGCTTATCGTCAGCACCCCTCCACTTT. This sequence encodes CASSRLSSAPLHF.

Comment on this clone: This sample also contains other DNA sequences that code for the same CDR3. The chain combines TRBV2 with TRBJ1-1; TRBD1 matches 7 bases. This CDR3 comprises 13 residues. With 4 bases clipped from V and 2 bases from J, the junction kept 1 base outside the gene matches. Germline-derived CDR1 and CDR2 are SNHLY and FYNNEI. The CDR3 DNA reads TGTGCCAGCAGTGGACAGGGAAACACTGAAGCTTTCTTT. Translation: CASSGQGNTEAFF.

V is TRBV5-1 and J is TRBJ2-3, with 9 nucleotides matching TRBD2. Unmatched junction bases numbered 6, after V lost 6 bases and J lost 4 bases. Germline CDR1 reads SGHRS; CDR2 reads YFSETQ. The CDR3 spans 14 residues. CDR3: CASIAGDLADTQYF. CDR3 DNA sequence: TGCGCCAGCATAGCGGGAGACCTCGCAGATACGCAGTATTTT.

The chain has TRBV6-5 and TRBJ2-7; D may be TRBD2 (5 bases). The ends were cut back, 0 bases at V and 3 bases at J, with 9 bases in the middle. Germline V CDR1 and CDR2: MNHEY, SVGAGI. The CDR3 totals 14 residues. As DNA, the CDR3 is TGTGCCAGCAGTTACTCGTTTCGGGGCTACGAGCAGTACTTC. This encodes CASSYSFRGYEQYF.

This chain joins TRBV7-3 and TRBJ1-2; the match to TRBD1 covers 7 bases. Trimming removed 3 bases from V and 2 bases from J; junction bases left unmatched: 6. Germline V gene lookup returns CDR1 SGHTA and CDR2 FQGTGA. The CDR3 has 15 amino acids. In nucleotides, the CDR3 is TGTGCCAGCAGCTTTTCAGGACAGGCAAACTATGGCTACACCTTC. Its protein product is CASSFSGQANYGYTF.

The rearrangement links TRBV5-1 to TRBJ1-2; 8 bases match TRBD1. V shed 0 bases and J 5 bases; nucleotides not matched to a gene: 3. Germline V gene data show CDR1 as SGHRS and CDR2 as YFSETQ. The CDR3 runs 14 residues. The CDR3 is CASSLEGTGYGYTF. The CDR3 bases are TGCGCCAGCAGCTTGGAGGGGACAGGATATGGCTACACCTTC. Variable domain in full (rest from reference TRBV5-1 and TRBJ1-2): KAGVTQTPRYLIKTRGQQVTLSCSPISGHRSVSWYQQTPGQGLQFLFEYFSETQRNKGNFPGRFSGRQFSNSRSEMNVSTLELGDSALYLCASSLEGTGYGYTFGSGTRLTVV.

The chain joins TRBV9 to TRBJ2-7, with TRBD1 identical over 9 bases. This CDR3 has 15 amino acids. Unmatched junction bases numbered 8, after V lost 1 base and J lost 6 bases. Germline CDR1 is SGDLS and CDR2 is YYNGEE. In DNA form, the CDR3 reads TGTGCCAGCAGCGTAACCGGGACAGGGATTTTCGAGCAGTACTTC. This encodes CASSVTGTGIFEQYF. The variable domain in full, completed from reference TRBV9 and TRBJ2-7, reads DSGVTQTPKHLITATGQRVTLRCSPRSGDLSVYWYQQSLDQGLQFLIQYYNGEERAKGNILERFSAQQFPDLHSELNLSSLELGDSALYFCASSVTGTGIFEQYFGPGTRLTVT.

The chain is built from TRBV9 and TRBJ2-5; TRBD2 aligns across 7 bases. The V gene end was trimmed by 0 bases and the J gene end by 5 bases; junction bases not matched to a gene: 7. The CDR3 covers 15 residues. Germline CDR1 SGDLS, CDR2 YYNGEE. CDR3 amino acids: CASSVAGLVSETQYF. The CDR3 DNA reads TGTGCCAGCAGCGTAGCAGGACTAGTGAGTGAGACCCAGTACTTC. Full variable domain (missing parts from reference TRBV9 and TRBJ2-5): DSGVTQTPKHLITATGQRVTLRCSPRSGDLSVYWYQQSLDQGLQFLIQYYNGEERAKGNILERFSAQQFPDLHSELNLSSLELGDSALYFCASSVAGLVSETQYFGPGTRLLVL.

The rearrangement uses TRBV7-3 and TRBJ1-1; 9 nucleotides align to TRBD1. The CDR3 has 15 residues. Germline CDR1 reads SGHTA; CDR2 reads FQGTGA. Trimming removed 5 bases from V and 4 bases from J; junction bases left unmatched: 8. The CDR3 region is CASSITGTGSTEAFF. The CDR3 DNA reads as TGTGCCAGCAGCATTACCGGGACAGGGAGCACTGAAGCTTTCTTT.

V gene TRBV11-2 combines with J gene TRBJ1-1, with D maybe TRBD1 (5 bases). The CDR3 consists of 12 residues. Trimming cost V 5 bases and J 8 bases, with 12 bases left between them. Per the germline V gene, CDR1 is SGHAT and CDR2 is FQNNGV. The DNA of the CDR3 is TGTGCCAGCAGCCATATGCGGACAGAAGCTTTCTTT. Encoded protein: CASSHMRTEAFF.

The J gene is TRBJ1-3, the V gene TRBV11-2; 8 bases map to TRBD1. Germline-derived CDR1 and CDR2 are SGHAT and FQNNGV. The CDR3 has 16 amino acids. The V gene end was trimmed by 5 bases and the J gene end by 2 bases; junction bases not matched to a gene: 8. CDR3 nucleotides: TGTGCCAGCAGCCGAACGCAGGGGGCGACTGGAAACACCATATATTTT. Its protein is CASSRTQGATGNTIYF.

This chain connects TRBV25-1 to TRBJ1-2; 7 bases agree with TRBD1. The ends lost 4 bases at V and 7 bases at J; junction bases unmatched: 3. CDR3 length: 12 amino acids. Germline CDR1 is MGHDK and CDR2 is SYGVNS. CDR3 DNA sequence: TGTGCCAGCAGTGGACAGGGCTTTGGCTACACCTTC. Amino acid sequence: CASSGQGFGYTF.

The V call is TRBV7-8, the J call TRBJ1-5, with a possible D match to TRBD1 (6 bases). Trimming left V 0 bases short and J 7 bases short, with 13 bases between. From germline, CDR1 is SGHVS and CDR2 FQNEAQ. This CDR3 is built from 15 residues. The CDR3 reads CASSLALGARQPQHF. As DNA, the CDR3 is TGTGCCAGCAGCTTAGCGCTGGGGGCAAGGCAGCCCCAGCATTTT.

The J gene is TRBJ1-2, the V gene TRBV29-1; no definite D call. Deletions cut 1 base from V and 7 bases from J, with 7 bases between. This CDR3 comprises 11 residues. Per germline, CDR1 SQVTM and CDR2 ANQGSEA. CDR3 region: CSVEAVGGYTF. Here the CDR3 DNA reads TGCAGCGTTGAAGCGGTTGGTGGCTACACCTTC.

This clone has only one observation. V gene TRBV5-1 combines with J gene TRBJ1-2; 7 bases map to TRBD1. The CDR3 is 13 residues long. From germline, CDR1 is SGHRS and CDR2 YFSETQ. With V trimmed by 1 base and J by 8 bases, 5 bases remained unmatched. The CDR3 sequence: CASSLSTGAGYTF. In DNA, the CDR3 is TGCGCCAGCAGCTTGTCCACAGGGGCCGGCTACACCTTC.

The chain links TRBV27 to TRBJ2-7; unclear D gene. Germline loops: CDR1 MNHEY, CDR2 SMNVEV (reference sequence). V lost 6 bases to trimming and J lost 0 bases, with 12 bases between them. This CDR3 region has 14 residues. CDR3 sequence: CASRGSRSSYEQYF. CDR3 nucleotides: TGTGCCAGCAGGGGTTCGAGGAGCTCCTACGAGCAGTACTTC.

The J gene is TRBJ2-7, the V gene TRBV5-6, with D maybe TRBD1 (6 bases). V lost 1 base and J lost 5, with 10 bases in between. Germline loops: CDR1 SGHDT, CDR2 YYEEEE. The CDR3 sequence is 13 residues long. This CDR3 reads CASSLRQVHEQYF. CDR3 bases: TGTGCCAGCAGCTTGAGACAGGTTCACGAGCAGTACTTC.

The chain has TRBV27 and TRBJ1-5; a possible D gene is TRBD1 (5 bases). V lost 4 bases and J lost 6, with 10 bases in between. This CDR3 is built from 13 residues. Germline values: CDR1 MNHEY, CDR2 SMNVEV (reference sequence). This CDR3 is CASSYQGTQPQHF. CDR3 DNA sequence: TGTGCCAGCAGTTACCAGGGAACTCAGCCCCAGCATTTT.

This chain uses TRBV27 with TRBJ2-5; 9 bases align to TRBD2. The CDR3 has 15 amino acids. V lost 5 bases to trimming and J lost 5 bases; unmatched junction nucleotides: 9. Per the germline V gene, CDR1 is MNHEY and CDR2 is SMNVEV (reference sequence). The CDR3 DNA follows: TGTGCCAGCAGTCGGGCGGGGGGGCCTTTGGAGACCCAGTACTTC. Its protein is CASSRAGGPLETQYF.

The chain is built from TRBV27 and TRBJ2-1; no clear D gene. CDR3 size: 12 residues. V was clipped by 0 bases and J by 10 bases, with 7 bases between them. Per the germline V gene, CDR1 is MNHEY and CDR2 is SMNVEV (reference sequence). CDR3 coding DNA: TGTGCCAGCAGTTTATCGGCAAAAGAGCAGTTCTTC. Translation: CASSLSAKEQFF.

The chain couples TRBV6-5 to TRBJ2-7; 10 bases are a match to TRBD2. The CDR3 totals 14 residues. Germline V gene sequence: CDR1 MNHEY, CDR2 SVGAGI. With 9 bases clipped from V and 6 bases from J, the junction kept 11 bases outside the gene matches. Here the CDR3 DNA reads TGTGCCAGTCTTCCCCTAGCGGGAGTGGGCGAGCAGTACTTC. Its translation is CASLPLAGVGEQYF.

This clone was picked up a small number of times. The J gene is TRBJ1-3, the V gene TRBV7-2, with D possibly TRBD1 on 6 matching bases. V lost 0 bases, J lost 8 bases, and 17 bases lay in between. There are 16 residues in the CDR3. Germline values: CDR1 SGHTA, CDR2 FQGNSA. This CDR3 is CASSLAGAPTGDTIYF. The CDR3 region has the DNA TGTGCCAGCAGCTTAGCGGGGGCACCAACCGGGGACACCATATATTTT.

The rearrangement links TRBV7-2 to TRBJ2-2; D gene unclear. The ends were cut back, 5 bases at V and 1 base at J, with 5 bases in the middle. In germline, CDR1 is SGHTA, CDR2 FQGNSA. The CDR3 is made up of 13 amino acids. CDR3 protein: CASSHKNTGELFF. CDR3 coding DNA: TGTGCCAGCAGCCACAAGAACACCGGGGAGCTGTTTTTT.